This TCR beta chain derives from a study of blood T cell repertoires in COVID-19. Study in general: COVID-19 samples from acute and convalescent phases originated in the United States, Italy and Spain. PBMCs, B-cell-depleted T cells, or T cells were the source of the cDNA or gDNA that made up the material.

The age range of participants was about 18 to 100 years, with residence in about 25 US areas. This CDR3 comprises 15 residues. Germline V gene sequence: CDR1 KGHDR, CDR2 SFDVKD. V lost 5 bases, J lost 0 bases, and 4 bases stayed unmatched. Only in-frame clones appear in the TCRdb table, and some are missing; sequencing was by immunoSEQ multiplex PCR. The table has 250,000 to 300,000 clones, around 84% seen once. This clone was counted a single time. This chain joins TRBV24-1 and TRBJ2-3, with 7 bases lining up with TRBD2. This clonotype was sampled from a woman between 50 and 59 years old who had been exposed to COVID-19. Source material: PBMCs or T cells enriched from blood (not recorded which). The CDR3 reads CATSVSGESTDTQYF. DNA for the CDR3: TGTGCCACCAGTGTAAGCGGGGAGAGCACAGATACGCAGTATTTT.